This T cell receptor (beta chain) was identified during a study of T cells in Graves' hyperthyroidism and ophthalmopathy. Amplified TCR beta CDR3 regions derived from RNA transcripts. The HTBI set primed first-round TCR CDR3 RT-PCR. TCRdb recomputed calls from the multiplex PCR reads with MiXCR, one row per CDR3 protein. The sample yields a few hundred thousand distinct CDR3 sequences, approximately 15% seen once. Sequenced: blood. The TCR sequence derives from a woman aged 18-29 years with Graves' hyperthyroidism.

The CDR3 protein is CASSSRYTDTQYF. The CDR3 DNA is TGTGCCAGCAGTTCTCGTTACACAGATACGCAGTATTTT. The chain recombines TRBV27 with TRBJ2-3; D unclear. Germline V gene lookup returns CDR1 MNHEY and CDR2 SMNVEV (reference sequence). There are 13 residues in the CDR3. V lost 4 bases and J lost 2, with 7 bases in between.